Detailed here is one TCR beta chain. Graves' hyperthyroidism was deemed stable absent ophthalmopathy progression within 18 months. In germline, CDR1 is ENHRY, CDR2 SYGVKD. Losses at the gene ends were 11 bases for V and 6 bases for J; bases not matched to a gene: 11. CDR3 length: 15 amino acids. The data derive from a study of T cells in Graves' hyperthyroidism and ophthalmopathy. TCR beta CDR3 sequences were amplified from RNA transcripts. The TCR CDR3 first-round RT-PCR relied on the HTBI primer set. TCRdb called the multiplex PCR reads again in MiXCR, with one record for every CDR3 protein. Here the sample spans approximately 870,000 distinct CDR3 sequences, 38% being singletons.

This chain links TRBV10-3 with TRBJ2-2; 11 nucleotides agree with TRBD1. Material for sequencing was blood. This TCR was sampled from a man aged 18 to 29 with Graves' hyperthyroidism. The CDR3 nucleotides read TGTGCCTCCTCTATCGGGACAGGGGGATCCGGGGAGCTGTTTTTT. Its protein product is CASSIGTGGSGELFF.